This TCR beta chain is from a study of blood T cell repertoires in COVID-19. Study-wide context: PBMCs, B-cell-depleted T cells, or T cells were the source of the cDNA or gDNA that made up the material.

The CDR3 has 18 amino acids. V was shortened by 2 bases and J by 1 base, with 17 bases between the two germline ends. CDR1 LGHNT and CDR2 FRNRAP come from the germline V gene. Enrolled through a virtual design, the participants were between roughly 18 and 90 years of age and came from about two dozen US areas. The study assigned cohorts using participant-reported clinical history. Only in-frame clones appear in the TCRdb table, and some are missing; sequencing was by immunoSEQ multiplex PCR. Here the sample spans roughly 400,000 clones, roughly 89% being singletons. This TCR was recovered from a woman aged 50 to 60 who had recovered from COVID-19. The J gene is TRBJ2-2, the V gene TRBV12-5; tentative D call: TRBD1 (5 bases). Sequences were obtained from PBMCs or T cells enriched from blood (not recorded which). CDR3 nucleotides: TGTGCTAGTGGTTTGTCACGGGTGGCAGGGTGGAACACCGGGGAGCTGTTTTTT. Translating gives CASGLSRVAGWNTGELFF.